This T cell receptor beta chain is from a study of cytomegalovirus exposure and HLA in healthy donors. Whole-study results and caveats: V- and J-gene trimming of TCR beta was linked (in a later analysis) to a missense DCLRE1C variant. Common viral pathogens (according to a later analysis) appeared linked to several of the most significant clusters. Within a later analysis, the majority of CMV-associated TCR beta chains appeared HLA-restricted. About 90% or about 30% of the time was how often most TCR beta V segments were productive, according to an earlier analysis.

As concerns this clone: Its matching antigen is unknown.

Germline V gene data show CDR1 as MNHNS and CDR2 as SASEGT. Deletions cut 5 bases from V and 3 bases from J, with 11 bases between. CDR3 size: 13 residues. PCR used 60 Vbeta primers and 13 Jbeta primers. The data were produced by immunoSEQ multiplex PCR, yet TCRdb's version contains in-frame clones alone and is incomplete. The data show about 89,000 clones, around 85% seen once. The chain uses TRBV6-1 and TRBJ2-7; unclear D gene. The receptor was derived from a man aged 40-49 years in good health and CMV-seropositive. The sequencing input was PBMCs. CDR3 DNA sequence: TGTGCCAGCAGTCCCCCCCCAGGCTACGAGCAGTACTTC. Protein: CASSPPPGYEQYF.